These 31 T cell receptor beta chains were all obtained from the same sample, sequenced in a study of Ad26.COV2.S vaccination and SARS-CoV-2 variants. As for treatment: 15 to 20 received Ad26.COV2.S at low or high dose, single or two shots; 5 received placebo; per-sample allocation not given. The samples date from day 63 after the first vaccine or placebo injection. Only in-frame clones appear in the TCRdb table, and some are missing; sequencing was by immunoSEQ multiplex PCR. The table shows under 600,000 clones, with 80% to 90% occurring only once. The source material was peripheral blood, sampled in a trial of Ad26.COV2.S vaccine versus placebo. The receptors were sampled from a person aged 18 to 59 who received the Ad26.COV2.S COVID-19 vaccine or a placebo.

This clone appeared a few times. The CDR3 sequence is CASSYSWGPVAYEQYF. In nucleotides, the CDR3 is TGTGCCAGCAGTTATTCGTGGGGGCCAGTGGCCTACGAGCAGTACTTC. This sequence joins TRBV6-5 and TRBJ2-7; TRBD1 is a possible D gene (6 bases). Germline V gene lookup returns CDR1 MNHEY and CDR2 SVGAGI. The CDR3 totals 16 residues. V lost 3 bases and J 2 bases, leaving 17 bases between the germline ends.

The rearrangement uses TRBV7-9 and TRBJ2-3; D could derive from TRBD1 or TRBD2 (5 bases each). CDR1 and CDR2 (germline): SEHNR, FQNEAQ (reference sequence). The CDR3 covers 15 residues. V shed 3 bases and J shed 2 bases, with 12 bases lying between them. The CDR3 loop reads CASSLGTTTTDTQYF. The CDR3 region has the DNA TGTGCCAGCAGCTTGGGGACGACCACCACAGATACGCAGTATTTT.

This chain links TRBV7-2 with TRBJ2-2; D gene unclear. Germline assignment: CDR1 SGHTA and CDR2 FQGNSA. Trimming shortened V by 2 bases and J by 4 bases, and 8 bases separated the two germline ends. The CDR3 is 14 amino acids. The CDR3 DNA sequence: TGTGCCAGCAGCTTAACCCCGCCCACCGGGGAGCTGTTTTTT. Protein sequence: CASSLTPPTGELFF.

This sequence joins TRBV6-1 and TRBJ2-1; 12 bases match TRBD2. From germline, CDR1 is MNHNS and CDR2 SASEGT. The CDR3 runs 17 residues. Losses at the gene ends were 4 bases for V and 3 bases for J; bases not matched to a gene: 7. The DNA for the CDR3 is TGTGCCAGCAGTGGGTCTAGCGGGAGGGCCCTCTACAATGAGCAGTTCTTC. It yields the protein CASSGSSGRALYNEQFF.

This CDR3 is CASSLGGMGKLYGYTF. Here the CDR3 DNA reads TGTGCCAGCAGCTTGGGAGGGATGGGAAAACTTTATGGCTACACCTTC. The rearrangement links TRBV5-6 to TRBJ1-2; unclear D gene. The CDR3 loop spans 16 amino acids. Trimming shortened V by 0 bases and J by 5 bases, and 17 bases separated the two germline ends. The V gene's germline CDR1 is SGHDT and CDR2 YYEEEE.

The chain carries TRBV5-6 and TRBJ2-5; weak D call: TRBD1 (6 bases). The germline gives CDR1 SGHDT, CDR2 YYEEEE. The ends were cut back, 1 base at V and 4 bases at J, with 20 bases in the middle. This CDR3 has 17 residues. The CDR3 bases are TGTGCCAGCAGCTTGAGACTTCTGGGGGCGAACCTAGAGACCCAGTACTTC. This encodes CASSLRLLGANLETQYF. The whole variable domain, remainder taken from reference TRBV5-6 and TRBJ2-5, is DAGVTQSPTHLIKTRGQQVTLRCSPKSGHDTVSWYQQALGQGPQFIFQYYEEEERQRGNFPDRFSGHQFPNYSSELNVNALLLGDSALYLCASSLRLLGANLETQYFGPGTRLLVL.

This sequence joins TRBV6-1 and TRBJ2-5; D perhaps matches TRBD2 (6 bases). The CDR3 runs to 14 residues. The germline V gene has CDR1 MNHNS and CDR2 SASEGT. With 3 bases removed from V and 7 bases from J, the gap between germline ends came to 15 bases. The CDR3 spells CASSETGGVGTQYF. CDR3 sequence (DNA): TGTGCCAGCAGTGAGACCGGAGGGGTAGGGACCCAGTACTTC.

The J gene is TRBJ2-3, the V gene TRBV27, with 7 bases aligning to TRBD1. Germline-derived CDR1 and CDR2 are MNHEY and SMNVEV (reference sequence). The CDR3 has 18 residues. Trimming removed 2 bases from V and 0 bases from J; junction bases left unmatched: 11. CDR3 in amino acids: CASSLGRGPPYSTDTQYF. CDR3 in DNA: TGTGCCAGCAGTTTAGGAAGGGGGCCACCGTATAGCACAGATACGCAGTATTTT.

The V and J genes are TRBV5-1 and TRBJ2-7; no clear D gene. Germline V gene lookup returns CDR1 SGHRS and CDR2 YFSETQ. The CDR3 runs 12 residues. Trimming stripped 0 bases from V and 6 bases from J, with 7 bases between. The CDR3 DNA sequence: TGCGCCAGCAGCTTGGCCCCGCCCGAGCAGTACTTC. It codes for CASSLAPPEQYF.

The V and J genes are TRBV18 and TRBJ2-1; TRBD2 agrees at 8 bases. J gave up 5 bases and V 3 bases, and 6 bases lay outside the gene matches. Germline V gives CDR1 KGHSH, CDR2 LQKENI. The CDR3 has 15 residues. As DNA, the CDR3 is TGTGCCAGCTCACCGCTTACGGGGGGGAACAATGAGCAGTTCTTC. Residues: CASSPLTGGNNEQFF.

The V gene is TRBV9, the J gene TRBJ1-3; no definite D call. The CDR3 has 13 amino acids. V was shortened by 2 bases and J by 2 bases, with 5 bases between the two germline ends. CDR1 SGDLS and CDR2 YYNGEE come from the germline V gene. In DNA form, the CDR3 reads TGTGCCAGCAGCGTTACTACTGGAAACACCATATATTTT. It codes for CASSVTTGNTIYF.

The chain couples TRBV3-1 (or the pseudogene TRBV3-2) to TRBJ1-2; D remains ambiguous. V lost 1 base and J lost 5, with 8 bases in between. Germline loops: CDR1 LGHDT, CDR2 YNNKEL (reference sequence). The CDR3 covers 13 residues. This chain's CDR3 is CASSQGMEYGYTF. The CDR3 DNA reads TGTGCCAGCAGCCAAGGGATGGAATATGGCTACACCTTC.

The rearrangement joins TRBV28 to TRBJ2-7; D possibly uses TRBD1 or TRBD2 (5 bases each). Germline values: CDR1 MDHEN, CDR2 SYDVKM. The CDR3 is 12 residues long. V was pared by 10 bases and J by 3 bases, with 13 bases between. The CDR3 spells CATRDEGYEQYF. The DNA of the CDR3 is TGTGCCACCAGGGACGAGGGCTACGAGCAGTACTTC.

The chain combines TRBV12-3 or TRBV12-4 with TRBJ2-7; 7 positions match TRBD1. Trimming at V came to 3 bases and at J to 12 bases, leaving 5 bases not matched to a gene. This CDR3 region has 11 residues. The CDR3 protein is CASSLGDSRYF. The CDR3 region has the DNA TGTGCCAGCAGTTTGGGGGACAGCCGGTACTTC.

V gene TRBV4-1 combines with J gene TRBJ1-2; no firm D call. The length of the CDR3 is 14 residues. Trimming cost V 4 bases and J 4 bases, with 13 bases left between them. Germline V gene lookup returns CDR1 MGHRA and CDR2 YSYEKL. The CDR3 DNA follows: TGCGCCAGCAGCCCGGGGAGGAACAGCTATGGCTACACCTTC. Its protein is CASSPGRNSYGYTF.

The chain couples TRBV7-2 to TRBJ1-2; TRBD1 is a possible D gene (6 bases). The CDR3 has 14 amino acids. Trimming shortened V by 4 bases and J by 4 bases, and 13 bases separated the two germline ends. The V gene's germline CDR1 is SGHTA and CDR2 FQGNSA. The CDR3 DNA follows: TGTGCCAGCAGCTCCGGACAGAGAAGCTATGGCTACACCTTC. Amino acid sequence: CASSSGQRSYGYTF.

The sample holds a few counts of this clone. The V and J genes are TRBV29-1 and TRBJ2-7; no clear D gene. Deletions cut 4 bases from V and 0 bases from J, with 7 bases between. The V gene's germline CDR1 is SQVTM and CDR2 ANQGSEA. CDR3 length: 12 residues. Here the CDR3 reads CSVAGSSYEQYF. CDR3 bases: TGCAGCGTTGCTGGCAGCTCCTACGAGCAGTACTTC.

The chain couples TRBV15 to TRBJ2-1; TRBD2 aligns across 11 bases. Trimming took 1 base from V and 4 from J; bases not matched to a gene: 9. Germline V gene data show CDR1 as LNHNV and CDR2 as YYDKDF (reference sequence). This CDR3 has 18 amino acids. This CDR3 is CATSRGESGTSGYNEQFF. The DNA of the CDR3 is TGTGCCACCAGCAGAGGGGAGTCCGGGACTAGCGGATACAATGAGCAGTTCTTC.

This clone was counted a few times. V is TRBV2 and J is TRBJ1-5, with D maybe TRBD1 (5 bases). Per the germline V gene, CDR1 is SNHLY and CDR2 is FYNNEI. The CDR3 contains 20 residues. V was shortened by 2 bases and J by 4 bases, with 27 bases between the two germline ends. The CDR3: CASSERDGTTWNIRNQPQHF. DNA of the CDR3: TGTGCCAGCAGTGAAAGGGACGGGACTACTTGGAATATAAGGAATCAGCCCCAGCATTTT.

The CDR3: CASSQDRLAGSGELFF. CDR3 in DNA: TGCGCCAGCAGCCAAGACCGGCTAGCGGGTAGCGGGGAGCTGTTTTTT. V usage is TRBV4-3 and J usage is TRBJ2-2, with 8 bases identical to TRBD2. J was trimmed by 7 bases and V by 0 bases; bases with no gene match: 7. The germline V gene encodes CDR1 LGHNA and CDR2 YSLEER. The CDR3 runs 16 residues.

V usage is TRBV27 and J usage is TRBJ1-1; D possibly corresponds to TRBD1 (5 bases). CDR1 is MNHEY, CDR2 SMNVEV, per germline (reference sequence). CDR3 length: 14 amino acids. Trimming shortened V by 5 bases and J by 3 bases, and 13 bases separated the two germline ends. CDR3 coding DNA: TGTGCCAGCAGTATCCTGGGGGGGGACACTGAAGCTTTCTTT. Amino acid sequence: CASSILGGDTEAFF.

The chain recombines TRBV2 with TRBJ1-2, with 7 positions matching TRBD1. V shed 7 bases, J shed 4 bases, and the junction held 9 bases outside the gene matches. Germline lookup yields CDR1 SNHLY and CDR2 FYNNEI. The CDR3 has 14 amino acids. CDR3 protein: CASKGQKNLYGYTF. CDR3 DNA sequence: TGTGCCAGCAAGGGACAGAAAAACCTCTATGGCTACACCTTC.

This clone was detected only once. The gene calls are TRBV27 and TRBJ2-1; D tentatively reads TRBD1 or TRBD2 (7 bases each). V gave up 6 bases and J gave up 0 bases, with 12 bases separating them. The length of the CDR3 is 15 residues. Germline CDR1 and CDR2: MNHEY and SMNVEV (reference sequence). This CDR3 is CASSQGGYSYNEQFF. CDR3 nucleotides: TGTGCCAGCAGCCAGGGGGGGTACTCCTACAATGAGCAGTTCTTC.

The chain links TRBV9 to TRBJ2-7; 11 nucleotides agree with TRBD2. J was trimmed by 2 bases and V by 0 bases; bases with no gene match: 4. This CDR3 has 16 amino acids. Per the germline V gene, CDR1 is SGDLS and CDR2 is YYNGEE. The CDR3 DNA reads TGTGCCAGCAGCGTAGGTGGTAGCGGGAGGGCCTACGAGCAGTACTTC. It is translated as CASSVGGSGRAYEQYF. Full variable domain (missing parts from reference TRBV9 and TRBJ2-7): DSGVTQTPKHLITATGQRVTLRCSPRSGDLSVYWYQQSLDQGLQFLIQYYNGEERAKGNILERFSAQQFPDLHSELNLSSLELGDSALYFCASSVGGSGRAYEQYFGPGTRLTVT.

V is TRBV11-2 and J is TRBJ1-1, with 8 positions matching TRBD1. CDR3 length equals 11 residues. The J segment lost 10 bases and the V segment lost 5 bases, leaving 3 bases of the junction unmatched. The germline CDR1 and CDR2 sequences are SGHAT and FQNNGV. The DNA of the CDR3 is TGTGCCAGCAGCCAGGGGGCGCGAGCTTTCTTT. This translates into CASSQGARAFF.

This sequence joins TRBV7-2 and TRBJ1-6; tentative D call: TRBD1 (5 bases). Trimming removed 5 bases from V and 4 bases from J, with 21 bases in between. Germline CDR1 is SGHTA and CDR2 is FQGNSA. CDR3 size: 18 residues. CDR3 sequence reads: CASSAQPRGPLYNSPLHF. The CDR3 DNA reads as TGTGCCAGCAGCGCCCAGCCGCGGGGACCACTTTATAATTCACCCCTCCACTTT.

The chain recombines TRBV28 with TRBJ1-3, with 8 nucleotides matching TRBD1. This CDR3 spans 14 amino acids. The trim removed 6 bases at V and 1 base at J, leaving 2 bases unmatched. The germline V gene has CDR1 MDHEN and CDR2 SYDVKM. The CDR3: CASSWDRSGNTIYF. As DNA, the CDR3 is TGTGCCAGCAGCTGGGACAGGTCTGGAAACACCATATATTTT.

The chain uses TRBV28 and TRBJ1-1; perhaps TRBD1 as D (6 bases). Germline assignment: CDR1 MDHEN and CDR2 SYDVKM. The ends were cut back, 6 bases at V and 5 bases at J, with 13 bases in the middle. This CDR3 spans 13 amino acids. CDR3 protein: CASRGAGKTEAFF. CDR3 sequence (DNA): TGTGCCAGCAGGGGGGCCGGGAAAACTGAAGCTTTCTTT. Drawing the rest from reference TRBV28 and TRBJ1-1, the complete variable domain is DVKVTQSSRYLVKRTGEKVFLECVQDMDHENMFWYRQDPGLGLRLIYFSYDVKMKEKGDIPEGYSVSREKKERFSLILESASTNQTSMYLCASRGAGKTEAFFGQGTRLTVV.

This clone was seen a single time. V is TRBV4-3 and J is TRBJ1-2; possibly TRBD1 for D (6 bases). In germline, CDR1 is LGHNA, CDR2 YSLEER. V lost 4 bases and J lost 8, with 23 bases in between. The CDR3 loop spans 16 amino acids. The CDR3 region has the DNA TGCGCCAGCAGCCGAATTCACAGGGATCTCACGAGAGGCTACACCTTC. Encoded protein: CASSRIHRDLTRGYTF.

V and J are TRBV7-3 and TRBJ2-2, with D possibly TRBD1 on 5 matching bases. The ends were cut back, 0 bases at V and 7 bases at J, with 9 bases in the middle. Germline values: CDR1 SGHTA, CDR2 FQGTGA. There are 14 residues in the CDR3. The CDR3 sequence: CASSLTTVNGELFF. The CDR3 nucleotides are TGTGCCAGCAGCTTAACGACAGTAAACGGGGAGCTGTTTTTT. The full variable domain, completed using reference TRBV7-3 and TRBJ2-2, is GAGVSQTPSNKVTEKGKYVELRCDPISGHTALYWYRQSLGQGPEFLIYFQGTGAADDSGLPNDRFFAVRPEGSVSTLKIQRTERGDSAVYLCASSLTTVNGELFFGEGSRLTVL.

This clone is a singleton in its sample. V and J are TRBV10-3 and TRBJ2-1, with D possibly matching TRBD2 (6 bases). The CDR3 spans 17 residues. V shed 2 bases and J shed 0 bases, with 14 bases lying between them. Germline CDR1 is ENHRY and CDR2 is SYGVKD. The CDR3 nucleotides read TGTGCCATCAGTGAGCGGGGACTCCCGAGCTCCTACAATGAGCAGTTCTTC. Protein product: CAISERGLPSSYNEQFF.